The entry below describes one TCR beta chain. The data are from a study of cytomegalovirus exposure and HLA in healthy donors. With 0 bases removed from V and 6 bases from J, the gap between germline ends came to 12 bases. The CDR3 sequence is 15 residues long. Germline CDR1 is MNHEY and CDR2 is SVGAGI. Researchers ran the PCR with 60 Vbeta and 13 Jbeta primers. Data came from immunoSEQ multiplex PCR; TCRdb stores just in-frame clones and leaves some out. The sample shows 170,000 or so clones, around 79% of them seen only once. This receptor was identified in a woman in her forties in good health and CMV-seronegative. Sequenced material: PBMCs. The chain recombines TRBV6-5 with TRBJ2-1, with D possibly being TRBD2 (5 bases). CDR3 in DNA: TGTGCCAGCAGTTACTCCAGGACTGTTGGCAATGAGCAGTTCTTC. Its protein product is CASSYSRTVGNEQFF.